These 17 T cell receptor beta chains came from one sample sequenced in a study of blood T cell repertoires in COVID-19. Clones were read by immunoSEQ multiplex PCR, and TCRdb kept only the in-frame ones, dropping some. The sample consists of some 80,000 clones, around 80% of them appearing once. Sequenced input: peripheral blood. The receptor source for this set is a man between 60 and 70 years old with COVID-19, enrolled during active disease.

The chain couples TRBV4-2 to TRBJ2-5; 9 positions match TRBD2. CDR3 length: 14 residues. Trimming at V came to 3 bases and at J to 4 bases, leaving 3 bases not matched to a gene. The germline CDR1 and CDR2 sequences are LGHNA and YNFKEQ. CDR3 in amino acids: CASSQKLAGETQYF. The CDR3 DNA reads as TGTGCCAGCAGCCAGAAACTAGCGGGAGAGACCCAGTACTTC.

The genes are TRBV9 and TRBJ2-2; maybe TRBD2 (5 bases). V was cut by 0 bases and J by 2 bases, with 8 bases left in between. This CDR3 is 15 amino acids long. Germline CDR1 SGDLS, CDR2 YYNGEE. The chain's CDR3 is CASSVGPGNTGELFF. CDR3 nucleotides: TGTGCCAGCAGCGTAGGGCCGGGAAACACCGGGGAGCTGTTTTTT.

J is TRBJ2-1 and V is TRBV11-3, with D unclear. Germline V gene sequence: CDR1 SGHNT, CDR2 YENEEA. The CDR3 loop spans 13 amino acids. V was trimmed by 5 bases and J by 7 bases, leaving 12 bases between them. CDR3 in amino acids: CASSINSVNEQFF. The CDR3 bases are TGTGCCAGCAGCATTAACTCGGTTAATGAGCAGTTCTTC.

The V and J genes are TRBV30 and TRBJ1-1; unclear D gene. V gave up 0 bases and J gave up 2 bases, with 13 bases separating them. The CDR3 is 15 residues long. Germline lookup yields CDR1 GTSNPN and CDR2 SVGIG (reference sequence). The CDR3, as DNA: TGTGCCTGGAGTGTACTGGGCGCACCTAACACTGAAGCTTTCTTT. This gives the protein CAWSVLGAPNTEAFF. Using reference TRBV30 and TRBJ1-1 for the parts outside the CDR3, the full variable domain is SQTIHQWPATLVQPVGSPLSLECTVEGTSNPNLYWYRQAAGRGLQLLFYSVGIGQISSEVPQNLSASRPQDRQFILSSKKLLLSDSGFYLCAWSVLGAPNTEAFFGQGTRLTVV.

This chain uses TRBV20-1 with TRBJ2-1, with a possible D match to TRBD2 (6 bases). Germline V gene lookup returns CDR1 DFQATT and CDR2 SNEGSKA (reference sequence). V was pared by 3 bases and J by 6 bases, with 15 bases between. This CDR3 is 14 amino acids long. CDR3 DNA sequence: TGCAGTGCTAGTCTCCCGGGGGTCCCCAATGAGCAGTTCTTC. The encoded protein is CSASLPGVPNEQFF.

In its sample, this clone was seen many times. The chain links TRBV9 to TRBJ1-4; 9 positions agree with TRBD1. J lost 8 bases, V lost 4 bases, and 3 bases had no gene match. The germline V gene has CDR1 SGDLS and CDR2 YYNGEE. This CDR3 has 13 amino acids. This CDR3 is CASSHDRGEKLFF. CDR3 nucleotide sequence: TGTGCCAGCAGCCACGACAGGGGGGAAAAACTGTTTTTT.

The sample holds a few counts of this clone. The chain has TRBV11-2 and TRBJ2-3; TRBD2 matches 10 bases. This CDR3 has 15 residues. The J segment lost 5 bases and the V segment lost 5 bases, leaving 7 bases of the junction unmatched. The germline gives CDR1 SGHAT, CDR2 FQNNGV. This chain's CDR3 is CASSEGLAAGDTQYF. The CDR3, as DNA: TGTGCCAGCAGCGAAGGACTAGCGGCTGGAGATACGCAGTATTTT.

There are a few counts of this clone. The chain joins TRBV5-4 to TRBJ1-1; D ambiguous. With 0 bases removed from V and 2 bases from J, the gap between germline ends came to 11 bases. CDR1 is SGHNT, CDR2 YYREEE, per germline (reference sequence). The CDR3 spans 15 residues. The CDR3 here is CASSLASDINTEAFF. CDR3 nucleotides: TGTGCCAGCAGCTTGGCTTCAGACATTAACACTGAAGCTTTCTTT. The full variable domain, with the rest looked up from reference TRBV5-4 and TRBJ1-1, is ETGVTQSPTHLIKTRGQQVTLRCSSQSGHNTVSWYQQALGQGPQFIFQYYREEENGRGNFPPRFSGLQFPNYSSELNVNALELDDSALYLCASSLASDINTEAFFGQGTRLTVV.

J is TRBJ1-4 and V is TRBV5-1; D gene uncertain. CDR1 is SGHRS and CDR2 is YFSETQ in the germline V gene. The CDR3 has 14 residues. The V end was cut by 1 base, the J end by 6 bases, with 10 bases between. CDR3 residues: CASSLLSSDEKLFF. CDR3 nucleotides: TGCGCCAGCAGCTTGCTCAGTAGCGATGAAAAACTGTTTTTT.

This rearrangement joins TRBV3-1 (or the pseudogene TRBV3-2) to TRBJ1-3; tentative D call: TRBD1 (5 bases). The V end lost 3 bases, the J end lost 0 bases, and 6 bases lay between the germline ends. Per germline, CDR1 LGHDT and CDR2 YNNKEL (reference sequence). The CDR3 has 14 residues. The CDR3 loop reads CASSHDSSGNTIYF. In nucleotides, the CDR3 is TGTGCCAGCAGCCATGACAGCTCTGGAAACACCATATATTTT.

Details on this clone: Other DNA sequences in the sample encode the same CDR3. The chain employs TRBV18 and TRBJ2-3; TRBD2 matches 11 bases. V lost 3 bases, J lost 3 bases, and 5 bases stayed unmatched. Germline V gene data show CDR1 as KGHSH and CDR2 as LQKENI. This CDR3 is 16 amino acids long. The CDR3 coding sequence is TGTGCCAGCTCACCCCTAGCGGGGGGCACGACAGATACGCAGTATTTT. This gives the protein CASSPLAGGTTDTQYF.

The J gene is TRBJ1-2, the V gene TRBV9, with a weak D call TRBD1 (5 bases). V was cut by 0 bases and J by 7 bases, with 16 bases left in between. The CDR3 has 15 amino acids. Germline CDR1 is SGDLS and CDR2 is YYNGEE. Here the CDR3 reads CASSVGLSGLTGYTF. The CDR3 coding sequence is TGTGCCAGCAGCGTAGGGCTCTCGGGACTAACTGGCTACACCTTC. Filled out from reference TRBV9 and TRBJ1-2, the complete variable domain reads DSGVTQTPKHLITATGQRVTLRCSPRSGDLSVYWYQQSLDQGLQFLIQYYNGEERAKGNILERFSAQQFPDLHSELNLSSLELGDSALYFCASSVGLSGLTGYTFGSGTRLTVV.

The rearrangement uses TRBV27 and TRBJ2-2; the match to TRBD2 covers 9 bases. CDR3 length equals 13 residues. V gave up 5 bases and J gave up 9 bases; unmatched junction bases: 4. The germline V gene has CDR1 MNHEY and CDR2 SMNVEV (reference sequence). For the CDR3, the DNA is TGTGCCAGCAGTCCGCGGGAGGGCCGGGAGCTGTTTTTT. Its translation is CASSPREGRELFF.

The chain combines TRBV27 with TRBJ2-1, with 10 positions matching TRBD1. This CDR3 contains 15 residues. Per germline, CDR1 MNHEY and CDR2 SMNVEV (reference sequence). The V gene end was trimmed by 7 bases and the J gene end by 4 bases; junction bases not matched to a gene: 7. The CDR3 spells CASTRQGAYYNEQFF. The CDR3 DNA sequence: TGTGCCAGCACAAGACAGGGGGCATATTACAATGAGCAGTTCTTC.

The rearrangement links TRBV5-4 to TRBJ2-5; TRBD2 might be the D (7 bases). There are 18 residues in the CDR3. V shed 0 bases and J shed 5 bases, with 23 bases lying between them. Germline CDR1 reads SGHNT; CDR2 reads YYREEE (reference sequence). CDR3 sequence reads: CASSLGGALAGVGETQYF. The CDR3 region has the DNA TGTGCCAGCAGCTTGGGGGGGGCTCTGGCGGGAGTGGGTGAGACCCAGTACTTC.

In DNA, the CDR3 is TGTGCCAGCTCACCACAGGACAGGGGGCGCCCCGGGGAGCTGTTTTTT. Its protein product is CASSPQDRGRPGELFF. The chain employs TRBV18 and TRBJ2-2; 11 nucleotides match TRBD1. This CDR3 spans 16 amino acids. The germline gives CDR1 KGHSH, CDR2 LQKENI. V was clipped by 1 base and J by 6 bases; unmatched bases: 4. The variable domain in full, with the rest retrieved from reference TRBV18 and TRBJ2-2, is NAGVMQNPRHLVRRRGQEARLRCSPMKGHSHVYWYRQLPEEGLKFMVYLQKENIIDESGMPKERFSAEFPKEGPSILRIQQVVRGDSAAYFCASSPQDRGRPGELFFGEGSRLTVL.

The chain recombines TRBV5-6 with TRBJ1-1, with a possible D match to TRBD1 (5 bases). Deletions cut 2 bases from V and 11 bases from J, with 22 bases between. The germline V gene encodes CDR1 SGHDT and CDR2 YYEEEE. The CDR3 has 15 amino acids. The CDR3 is CASSFRVGQGVGAFF. CDR3 bases: TGTGCCAGCAGCTTTAGGGTTGGGCAGGGCGTTGGGGCTTTCTTT.